Each of the 20 T cell receptor beta chains below was sequenced from the same sample in a study of cytomegalovirus exposure and HLA in healthy donors. PCR amplification relied on 60 Vbeta primers (plus 13 Jbeta primers). The method was immunoSEQ multiplex PCR; TCRdb's version includes in-frame clones alone and lacks a portion of them. Of around 97,000 clones in the sample, 65% to 85% were seen once. Specimen: PBMCs. The receptors were sampled from a man aged 45-60 years in good health and CMV-seropositive.

The chain employs TRBV23-1 and TRBJ2-3; 11 bases are shared with TRBD1. TRBV23-1 is an ORF; its function is uncertain. The V and J ends lost 3 bases and 3 bases, in that order; junction bases with no gene match: 11. This CDR3 spans 18 amino acids. The CDR3 DNA reads as TGCGCCAGCAGTCATGGCAGGGGACAGGGGGAATTGACAGATACGCAGTATTTT. Protein sequence: CASSHGRGQGELTDTQYF.

The chain recombines TRBV2 with TRBJ2-7; perhaps TRBD1 as D (7 bases). Looked up from germline, CDR1 is SNHLY and CDR2 is FYNNEI. The CDR3 runs to 14 residues. CDR3 loop: CASTLQGTAYEQYF. The CDR3 DNA reads as TGTGCGAGTACCCTACAGGGGACTGCCTACGAGCAGTACTTC.

The V gene is TRBV5-1, the J gene TRBJ2-3, with 10 nucleotides matching TRBD2. Germline assignment: CDR1 SGHRS and CDR2 YFSETQ. J lost 2 bases, V lost 2 bases, and 5 bases had no gene match. The CDR3 extends over 16 amino acids. The CDR3 DNA reads TGCGCCAGCAGCTTTCCTAGCGGGGGTTACACAGATACGCAGTATTTT. Translated: CASSFPSGGYTDTQYF.

The chain combines TRBV7-6 with TRBJ2-2, with TRBD1 as a possible D gene (6 bases). Germline CDR1 is SGHVS and CDR2 is FNYEAQ. The CDR3 length is 15 residues. Trimming took 5 bases from V and 4 from J, leaving 14 bases between them. This chain's CDR3 is CASSGQGLATGELFF. CDR3 nucleotide sequence: TGTGCCAGCAGCGGTCAGGGGCTGGCCACCGGGGAGCTGTTTTTT.

The gene calls are TRBV5-6 and TRBJ2-2; weak D call: TRBD1 (5 bases). Germline CDR1 and CDR2: SGHDT and YYEEEE. The ends were cut back, 1 base at V and 4 bases at J, with 11 bases in the middle. CDR3 length: 15 amino acids. This CDR3 is CASSLWGVGTGELFF. CDR3 sequence (DNA): TGTGCCAGCAGCTTGTGGGGCGTTGGCACCGGGGAGCTGTTTTTT.

This clone turned up a few times. This chain uses TRBV9 with TRBJ2-3; D is uncertain. The CDR3 length is 12 residues. Trimming shortened V by 4 bases and J by 0 bases, and 3 bases separated the two germline ends. CDR1 and CDR2 (germline): SGDLS, YYNGEE. In nucleotides, the CDR3 is TGTGCCAGCAGCAGCAGCACAGATACGCAGTATTTT. Translated: CASSSSTDTQYF.

The DNA for the CDR3 is TGCGCCAGCAGCTTAGGACAAACGCCGGGACTACCCATGGGGGAGCAGTACTTC. This sequence encodes CASSLGQTPGLPMGEQYF. The J gene is TRBJ2-7, the V gene TRBV5-1; the match to TRBD2 covers 7 bases. The junction had 21 bases not matched to a gene; V was cut back by 2 bases and J by 7 bases. This CDR3 has 18 amino acids. The germline gives CDR1 SGHRS, CDR2 YFSETQ.

This rearrangement joins TRBV7-8 to TRBJ1-2; tentative D call: TRBD1 (6 bases). V was clipped by 1 base and J by 4 bases, with 10 bases between them. The CDR3 is 14 amino acids. Germline CDR1 SGHVS, CDR2 FQNEAQ. The CDR3 loop is CASSLGGGGYGYTF. Written as DNA, the CDR3 is TGTGCCAGCAGCTTAGGGGGGGGCGGCTATGGCTACACCTTC. Full variable domain (missing parts from reference TRBV7-8 and TRBJ1-2): GAGVSQSPRYKVAKRGQDVALRCDPISGHVSLFWYQQALGQGPEFLTYFQNEAQLDKSGLPSDRFFAERPEGSVSTLKIQRTQQEDSAVYLCASSLGGGGYGYTFGSGTRLTVV.

The chain joins TRBV7-6 to TRBJ2-1, with 10 bases fitting TRBD2. J was trimmed by 5 bases and V by 3 bases; bases with no gene match: 4. From germline, CDR1 is SGHVS and CDR2 FNYEAQ. The CDR3 is 15 residues long. The CDR3 is CASSLGLAGDNEQFF. CDR3 in DNA: TGTGCCAGCAGCTTGGGTCTAGCGGGAGACAATGAGCAGTTCTTC. The entire variable domain, with the rest obtained from reference TRBV7-6 and TRBJ2-1, is as follows: GAGVSQSPRYKVTKRGQDVALRCDPISGHVSLYWYRQALGQGPEFLTYFNYEAQQDKSGLPNDRFSAERPEGSISTLTIQRTEQRDSAMYRCASSLGLAGDNEQFFGPGTRLTVL.

This chain joins TRBV2 and TRBJ2-5; possibly TRBD2 for D (5 bases). The CDR3 has 15 amino acids. Trimming left V 5 bases short and J 1 base short, with 14 bases between. From germline, CDR1 is SNHLY and CDR2 FYNNEI. CDR3 bases: TGTGCCAGCAGTCTGAACCCGGGGTTCCAAGAGACCCAGTACTTC. It specifies CASSLNPGFQETQYF.

V and J are TRBV15 and TRBJ2-7, with 10 bases fitting TRBD2. This CDR3 region has 17 residues. The J segment lost 4 bases and the V segment lost 5 bases, leaving 14 bases of the junction unmatched. Germline loops: CDR1 LNHNV, CDR2 YYDKDF (reference sequence). The CDR3 nucleotides read TGTGCCACCAGCTACCGAGAATCTAGCGGGAGTAAATACGAGCAGTACTTC. Protein sequence: CATSYRESSGSKYEQYF.

In this sample, this clone turned up once. The V and J genes are TRBV28 and TRBJ2-3; TRBD2 aligns across 10 bases. The CDR3 sequence is 15 residues long. The V segment lost 4 bases and the J segment 3 bases; nucleotides outside the gene matches: 4. CDR1 and CDR2 from the germline V gene are MDHEN and SYDVKM. As DNA, the CDR3 is TGTGCCAGCAGTTCAACTAGCGGGATGACAGATACGCAGTATTTT. This gives the protein CASSSTSGMTDTQYF.

The J gene is TRBJ2-5, the V gene TRBV28, with 11 bases lining up with TRBD2. The J call is uncertain, as TRBJ2-7 better fits the DNA end. The CDR3 loop spans 14 amino acids. Germline V gene data show CDR1 as MDHEN and CDR2 as SYDVKM. This chain's CDR3 is CASRSTSGTYEQYF. The CDR3 DNA follows: TGTGCCAGCAGGTCGACTAGCGGGACCTACGAGCAGTACTTC.

V gene TRBV19 combines with J gene TRBJ2-2; 10 nucleotides align to TRBD1. CDR1 LNHDA and CDR2 SQIVND come from the germline V gene (reference sequence). This CDR3 region has 17 residues. V was clipped by 5 bases and J by 6 bases; unmatched bases: 12. CDR3 in DNA: TGTGCCAGTAGTTTCGTCCCGGGACAGGGGAGGGCCGGGGAGCTGTTTTTT. Its translation is CASSFVPGQGRAGELFF.

This clone showed up just a few times. DNA of the CDR3: TGTGCCAGCACCCCCTGGACTGGTGGAAACACCATATATTTT. As protein: CASTPWTGGNTIYF. The genes are TRBV7-9 and TRBJ1-3; D remains unclear. Germline V gene sequence: CDR1 SEHNR, CDR2 FQNEAQ (reference sequence). With 7 bases removed from V and 3 bases from J, the gap between germline ends came to 13 bases. The CDR3 runs to 14 residues.

In this sample, this clone turned up once. The chain links TRBV6-6 to TRBJ1-6, with a tentative D call TRBD1 (5 bases). This CDR3 is built from 14 residues. Germline CDR1 MNHNY, CDR2 SVGAGI (reference sequence). V lost 0 bases, J lost 8 bases, and 8 bases lay in between. CDR3: CASSYSEGDSPLHF. The CDR3 nucleotides read TGTGCCAGCAGTTACTCGGAAGGGGATTCACCCCTCCACTTT.

The V gene is TRBV2, the J gene TRBJ2-5, with a tentative D call TRBD1 (6 bases). Germline V CDR1 and CDR2: SNHLY, FYNNEI. This CDR3 has 13 residues. V was cut by 7 bases and J by 1 base, with 10 bases left in between. In nucleotides, the CDR3 is TGTGCCAGCACGGACAGTTTCCAAGAGACCCAGTACTTC. Translating gives CASTDSFQETQYF.

The J gene is TRBJ2-1, the V gene TRBV4-1; tentative D call: TRBD2 (5 bases). The germline V gene has CDR1 MGHRA and CDR2 YSYEKL. V was cut by 1 base and J by 0 bases, with 13 bases left in between. The CDR3 totals 17 residues. This CDR3 is CASSQGREVSSYNEQFF. CDR3 bases: TGCGCCAGCAGCCAAGGACGGGAAGTCAGCTCCTACAATGAGCAGTTCTTC.

The V and J genes are TRBV5-6 and TRBJ2-7; 7 bases map to TRBD2. Germline V lookup: CDR1 SGHDT, CDR2 YYEEEE. The CDR3 extends over 16 amino acids. V was clipped by 1 base and J by 2 bases; unmatched bases: 9. CDR3 amino acids: CASSLFAGVSTYEQYF. CDR3 bases: TGTGCCAGCAGCTTGTTTGCGGGGGTTTCAACCTACGAGCAGTACTTC.

This clone has just one count. The chain recombines TRBV5-1 with TRBJ2-3; 7 bases line up with TRBD2. Germline CDR1 reads SGHRS; CDR2 reads YFSETQ. The junction had 5 bases not matched to a gene; V was cut back by 0 bases and J by 1 base. The CDR3 extends over 16 amino acids. CDR3: CASSLALADRTDTQYF. CDR3 bases: TGCGCCAGCAGCTTGGCCCTAGCGGACCGCACAGATACGCAGTATTTT.